These 18 T cell receptor beta chains were all obtained from the same sample, sequenced in a study of blood T cell repertoires in COVID-19. Sequenced by immunoSEQ multiplex PCR; TCRdb stores in-frame clones only, minus some. The profile shows about 270,000 clones, about 90% of them singletons. Sequences were obtained from PBMCs or T cells enriched from blood (not recorded which). These receptors were taken from a woman in her twenties or thirties with acute COVID-19.

This chain joins TRBV18 and TRBJ1-6; a weak D match, TRBD1 (5 bases). V was trimmed by 6 bases and J by 7 bases, leaving 16 bases between them. The germline V gene has CDR1 KGHSH and CDR2 LQKENI. The CDR3 sequence is 15 residues long. CDR3 DNA sequence: TGTGCCAGCTCCTTAACAGGAGTAGAAAATTCACCCCTCCACTTT. Translation gives CASSLTGVENSPLHF.

The chain carries TRBV5-1 and TRBJ2-1, with a weak D call TRBD1 (6 bases). The germline V gene encodes CDR1 SGHRS and CDR2 YFSETQ. The CDR3 extends over 15 amino acids. The ends were cut back, 1 base at V and 5 bases at J, with 13 bases in the middle. As DNA, the CDR3 is TGCGCCAGCAGCTTGTCCGGGAACAGGGACAATGAGCAGTTCTTC. Its translation: CASSLSGNRDNEQFF.

V gene TRBV28 combines with J gene TRBJ1-3, with D unresolved. V lost 6 bases and J lost 0, with 12 bases in between. This CDR3 comprises 15 residues. Germline-derived CDR1 and CDR2 are MDHEN and SYDVKM. The CDR3 sequence is CASSTPHYSGNTIYF. DNA of the CDR3: TGTGCCAGCAGCACCCCACACTACTCTGGAAACACCATATATTTT.

The CDR3 DNA follows: TGTGCCACCAGCAGAGGGGGGGACCCCTGGGCTCGGGAGCAGTACTTC. Translation gives CATSRGGDPWAREQYF. The rearrangement uses TRBV15 and TRBJ2-7; weak D call: TRBD2 (6 bases). The CDR3 totals 16 residues. The germline gives CDR1 LNHNV, CDR2 YYDKDF (reference sequence). Between the trimmed V and J ends, which lost 1 base and 7 bases, there was a span of 20 bases.

The chain couples TRBV3-1 (or the pseudogene TRBV3-2) to TRBJ2-1, with 11 bases that match TRBD2. CDR1 is LGHDT and CDR2 is YNNKEL in the germline V gene (reference sequence). Trimming removed 10 bases from V and 7 bases from J; junction bases left unmatched: 6. This CDR3 is built from 13 residues. The CDR3 protein is CATGLAGANEQFF. As DNA, the CDR3 is TGTGCCACCGGACTAGCGGGCGCGAATGAGCAGTTCTTC.

This chain connects TRBV28 to TRBJ2-3, with no clear D. CDR1 MDHEN and CDR2 SYDVKM come from the germline V gene. V lost 6 bases to trimming and J lost 4 bases, with 20 bases between them. The CDR3 is made up of 16 amino acids. The CDR3 DNA follows: TGTGCCAGCAGCGCAGAGGTGGAGAGTTACGCAGATACGCAGTATTTT. It specifies CASSAEVESYADTQYF.

This chain uses TRBV4-1 with TRBJ2-6; no reliable D call. From germline, CDR1 is MGHRA and CDR2 YSYEKL. Trimming took 4 bases from V and 0 from J, leaving 7 bases between them. This CDR3 comprises 15 residues. The CDR3 bases are TGCGCCAGCAGCCCGTTTTCCTCTGGGGCCAACGTCCTGACTTTC. This translates into CASSPFSSGANVLTF.

The chain is built from TRBV7-9 and TRBJ2-2, with D possibly being TRBD1 (6 bases). Trimming cost V 4 bases and J 4 bases, with 16 bases left between them. The CDR3 consists of 16 residues. Germline V CDR1 and CDR2: SEHNR, FQNEAQ (reference sequence). The CDR3 coding sequence is TGTGCCAGCAGCTCCCAGGGGATCGGGGCCACCGGGGAGCTGTTTTTT. This gives the protein CASSSQGIGATGELFF.

The V and J genes are TRBV19 and TRBJ1-5, with a weak D call TRBD1 (5 bases). V lost 2 bases and J 1 base, leaving 9 bases between the germline ends. Germline V lookup: CDR1 LNHDA, CDR2 SQIVND (reference sequence). The CDR3 is made up of 15 amino acids. Written as DNA, the CDR3 is TGTGCCAGTAGTATACAGGGATTCAGCAATCAGCCCCAGCATTTT. It encodes CASSIQGFSNQPQHF. The full variable domain, rest sourced from reference TRBV19 and TRBJ1-5, is DGGITQSPKYLFRKEGQNVTLSCEQNLNHDAMYWYRQDPGQGLRLIYYSQIVNDFQKGDIAEGYSVSREKKESFPLTVTSAQKNPTAFYLCASSIQGFSNQPQHFGDGTRLSIL.

This clone was recorded once. V is TRBV28 and J is TRBJ1-6, with TRBD1 identical over 7 bases. The CDR3 runs to 14 residues. From germline, CDR1 is MDHEN and CDR2 SYDVKM. Germline trimming cut 10 bases from V and 10 bases from J; bases unmatched to any gene: 13. CDR3 DNA sequence: TGTGCCACCGCCCCCGACAGGGTCGAGTCACCCCTCCACTTT. It codes for CATAPDRVESPLHF.

The chain combines TRBV5-1 with TRBJ2-7; 10 bases match TRBD1. The junction had 6 bases not matched to a gene; V was cut back by 3 bases and J by 3 bases. Looked up from germline, CDR1 is SGHRS and CDR2 is YFSETQ. The CDR3 covers 15 residues. The CDR3 DNA is TGCGCCAGCAGCTGGGACAGGGGCCTAGTCTACGAGCAGTACTTC. Protein sequence: CASSWDRGLVYEQYF.

For the CDR3, the DNA is TGTGCCAGGAGCGTGGGGGGGCGGACTGAAGCTTTCTTT. Translating it yields CARSVGGRTEAFF. The chain links TRBV21-1 to TRBJ1-1. TRBV21-1 is labeled a pseudogene. This CDR3 is 13 amino acids long.

The chain links TRBV10-3 to TRBJ2-3; D possibly corresponds to TRBD2 (6 bases). Germline V CDR1 and CDR2: ENHRY, SYGVKD. The V end lost 3 bases, the J end lost 7 bases, and 17 bases lay between the germline ends. The CDR3 length is 15 residues. The CDR3 region is CAISDPGALIYTQYF. DNA of the CDR3: TGTGCCATCAGTGATCCGGGAGCCCTCATATATACGCAGTATTTT.

There are a few counts of this clone. This rearrangement joins TRBV15 to TRBJ1-6; D may be TRBD1 (6 bases). The V and J ends lost 0 bases and 7 bases respectively, with 13 bases between them. In germline, CDR1 is LNHNV, CDR2 YYDKDF (reference sequence). This CDR3 spans 16 amino acids. In nucleotides, the CDR3 is TGTGCCACCAGCAGAGATAGGAACAGGGACAATTCACCCCTCCACTTT. Residues: CATSRDRNRDNSPLHF.

This rearrangement joins TRBV12-3 or TRBV12-4 to TRBJ2-7; D remains unclear. Trimming pared 6 bases from V and 2 bases from J, leaving 11 bases between. The CDR3 covers 13 residues. CDR3 nucleotide sequence: TGTGCCAGCAGCATTAGAAACGCCTACGAGCAGTACTTC. This sequence encodes CASSIRNAYEQYF.

This rearrangement joins TRBV6-6 to TRBJ1-5, with TRBD1 matching 7 bases. The V and J ends lost 8 bases and 5 bases, in that order; junction bases with no gene match: 6. This CDR3 has 13 amino acids. Germline V gives CDR1 MNHNY, CDR2 SVGAGI (reference sequence). CDR3 in DNA: TGTGCCAGCGGTCGGCAGGGGGATCAGCCCCAGCATTTT. As protein: CASGRQGDQPQHF.

The chain employs TRBV3-1 (or the pseudogene TRBV3-2) and TRBJ1-5, with 9 bases matching TRBD1. Germline CDR1 LGHDT, CDR2 YNNKEL (reference sequence). V was clipped by 1 base and J by 7 bases; unmatched bases: 11. The CDR3 has 17 amino acids. Written as DNA, the CDR3 is TGTGCCAGCAGCCAAGGGATACAGGGGGCCGGGGGACAGCCCCAGCATTTT. Amino acids: CASSQGIQGAGGQPQHF.

This clone turned up a few times. The chain joins TRBV12-3 or TRBV12-4 to TRBJ2-2; weak D call: TRBD2 (6 bases). The V and J ends lost 8 bases and 0 bases respectively, with 7 bases between them. The CDR3 covers 13 residues. The CDR3 sequence: CASGTSNTGELFF. The CDR3 nucleotides read TGTGCCAGCGGGACTTCGAACACCGGGGAGCTGTTTTTT.